The subject of this entry is one T cell receptor (beta chain). Its antigen is currently unknown. Produced via immunoSEQ multiplex PCR; TCRdb's table is partial and in-frame only. The sample records about 280,000 clones, around 87% being singletons. The data stem from a study of Ad26.COV2.S vaccination and SARS-CoV-2 variants. The wider study: Administration of Ad26.COV2.S was intramuscular, either once or twice 56 days apart.

General study findings and limits: It was found that vaccine and placebo recipients had similar non-spike TCR breadth. Vaccine recipients showed a spike-specific TCR breadth that was higher than in placebo recipients.

Treatment in this sample: about 20 received Ad26.COV2.S at low or high dose, single or two shots; several received placebo; per-sample allocation not given. Sampling took place 63 days after the first vaccine or placebo injection. Wuhan-strain SARS-CoV-2 spike was expressed by the Ad26 vector that made up the vaccine. Germline CDR1 SGHAT, CDR2 FQDESV (reference sequence). The V and J ends lost 3 bases and 6 bases, in that order; junction bases with no gene match: 6. The CDR3 runs to 16 residues. This sequence joins TRBV11-1 and TRBJ2-2; the match to TRBD1 covers 11 bases. The source was peripheral blood, collected in a trial of Ad26.COV2.S vaccine versus placebo. The TCR sequence derives from a person aged 18 to 65 who received the Ad26.COV2.S COVID-19 vaccine or a placebo. CDR3 in amino acids: CASSLAPGQGAGELFF. DNA of the CDR3: TGTGCCAGCAGCTTGGCACCGGGACAGGGGGCCGGGGAGCTGTTTTTT.